A selection of T cell receptor beta chains follows, all from one sample in a study of regulatory T cells in long-lasting Graves disease. TCRdb re-called the multiplex PCR reads with MiXCR, one entry per CDR3 protein. Of just over 600,000 distinct CDR3 sequences in the sample, under 20% were seen once. The sample also formed part of further work on T cells in Graves' hyperthyroidism and ophthalmopathy.

The sequences come from peripheral blood mononuclear cells (PBMCs), collected at new diagnosis, from a patient treated with antithyroid drugs. Every receptor here comes from a woman in her thirties with Graves disease. Each CDR3 is given with its conserved first and last residue. A D gene is named only where the DNA matches it firmly. Size is stated for part of the rows, as once, few or many counts, or as a class when the clone is expanded.

d_call clone_size j_call v_call cdr3_aa cdr3_nt
- few TRBJ2-3 TRBV19 CASASPGPTDTQYF TGTGCCAGCGCATCTCCTGGACCCACAGATACGCAGTATTTT
- few TRBJ2-7 TRBV29-1 CSVGSAGLGYEQYF TGCAGCGTTGGAAGTGCTGGGTTAGGGTACGAGCAGTACTTC
- many TRBJ1-1 TRBV7-2 CASSPRGGRHTEAFF TGTGCCAGCAGCCCAAGAGGGGGTCGGCACACTGAAGCTTTCTTT
TRBD1 - TRBJ2-6 TRBV19 CASSVEKQGAGANVLTF TGTGCCAGTAGTGTCGAAAAACAGGGGGCTGGGGCCAACGTCCTGACTTTC
TRBD1 - TRBJ1-5 TRBV20-1 CSAEQGADSNQPQHF TGCAGTGCCGAACAGGGGGCGGATAGCAATCAGCCCCAGCATTTT
- many TRBJ2-3 TRBV11-2 CASSFMGWADTQYF TGTGCCAGCAGCTTCATGGGATGGGCAGATACGCAGTATTTT
TRBD1 many TRBJ1-2 TRBV30 CAWSAGGYGYTF TGTGCCTGGAGTGCAGGGGGCTATGGCTACACCTTC
- - TRBJ2-3 TRBV3-1 CASSQGRGLALLGDTQYF TGTGCCAGCAGCCAAGGCCGGGGCCTCGCGCTCCTCGGTGATACGCAGTATTTT
- many TRBJ2-7 TRBV28 CASRESYEQYF TGTGCCAGCAGGGAGTCTTACGAGCAGTACTTC
- many TRBJ1-2 TRBV6-1 CASSEGLTSNYGYTF TGTGCCAGCAGTGAAGGTCTCACATCTAACTATGGCTACACCTTC
- - TRBJ2-7 TRBV28 CASTYGQGTYEQYF TGTGCCAGCACCTACGGGCAGGGTACCTACGAGCAGTACTTC
- few TRBJ1-2 TRBV10-3 CAISAGTGGYTF TGTGCCATCAGTGCCGGGACGGGCGGCTACACCTTC
- many TRBJ2-1 TRBV5-1 CASSPRQVSSSYNEQFF TGCGCCAGCAGCCCACGACAGGTATCGAGCTCCTACAATGAGCAGTTCTTC
- many TRBJ2-1 TRBV28 CASSLPGASYNEQFF TGTGCCAGCAGTTTGCCGGGGGCGAGTTACAATGAGCAGTTCTTC
- many TRBJ2-7 TRBV29-1 CSVNGGPKEQYF TGCAGCGTCAACGGGGGCCCTAAAGAGCAGTACTTC
TRBD1 many TRBJ1-2 TRBV7-2 CASSTSRDSFGGYTF TGTGCCAGCAGCACGTCCCGGGACAGCTTTGGAGGCTACACCTTC
- many TRBJ1-1 TRBV18 CASSPPETDAEAFF TGTGCCAGCTCACCACCGGAGACAGATGCTGAAGCTTTCTTT
TRBD2 - TRBJ2-3 TRBV5-1 CASSWIGGSLTDTQCF TGCGCCAGCAGCTGGATTGGCGGGAGCCTCACAGATACGCAGTGTTTT
- many TRBJ2-7 TRBV18 CASSRQADYEQYF TGTGCCAGCTCGCGACAGGCAGACTACGAGCAGTACTTC
TRBD2 - TRBJ2-7 TRBV4-1 CASSHNEREASYEQYF TGCGCCAGCAGCCACAACGAGCGGGAGGCGAGTTACGAGCAGTACTTC
- many TRBJ1-6 TRBV6-5 CASSYSGLSPVSLHF TGTGCCAGCAGTTACTCGGGTTTATCCCCAGTCTCCCTCCACTTT
- - TRBJ2-2 TRBV29-1 CSVDGYGGELFF TGCAGCGTTGACGGGTACGGCGGGGAGCTGTTTTTT
- - TRBJ1-5 TRBV28 CATDRGPQHF TGTGCCACCGATCGAGGACCCCAGCATTTT
- many TRBJ2-5 TRBV2 CATNAGETQYF TGTGCCACCAACGCGGGAGAGACCCAGTACTTC
TRBD2 - TRBJ2-7 TRBV5-1 CASSLGGGRLHEQYF TGCGCCAGCAGCTTGGGGGGCGGGAGACTCCACGAGCAGTACTTC
TRBD2 many TRBJ2-5 TRBV12-3/TRBV12-4 CASSPQLAGGGATQYF TGTGCCAGCAGCCCCCAACTAGCGGGAGGAGGAGCGACCCAGTACTTC
TRBD2 few TRBJ2-1 TRBV5-1 CASSFELAVSSYNEQFF TGCGCCAGCAGCTTCGAGCTAGCGGTTAGTTCCTACAATGAGCAGTTCTTC
- - TRBJ2-1 TRBV3-1 CASSREYSEQFF TGTGCCAGCAGCCGCGAGTACAGTGAGCAGTTCTTC
- - TRBJ1-6 TRBV6-4 CASSDLVRQGSSLFNSPLHF TGTGCCAGCAGTGACCTTGTACGGCAGGGGAGTAGCCTTTTTAATTCACCCCTCCACTTT
- few TRBJ1-1 TRBV6-2/TRBV6-3 CASSRQGAAFF TGTGCCAGCAGCCGTCAGGGCGCGGCTTTCTTT
- - TRBJ2-1 TRBV6-1 CASGRDGNEQFF TGTGCCAGCGGAAGAGACGGAAATGAGCAGTTCTTC
- many TRBJ2-3 TRBV6-5 CASSSKAGTDTQYF TGTGCCAGCAGTTCGAAGGCCGGCACAGATACGCAGTATTTT
- few TRBJ2-3 TRBV6-1 CASSPWGVLYSGDTQYF TGTGCCAGCAGCCCCTGGGGCGTCCTATACTCGGGGGATACGCAGTATTTT
TRBD2 few TRBJ2-1 TRBV7-9 CASSTTHLGLAGDINEQFF TGTGCCAGCAGCACAACCCACCTGGGACTAGCGGGAGATATTAATGAGCAGTTCTTC
- - TRBJ1-6 TRBV30 CAWISRDSSSYNSPLHF TGTGCCTGGATTAGTCGGGACTCCAGCTCCTATAATTCACCCCTCCACTTT
- many TRBJ2-3 TRBV7-3 CASSLFPDRGTDTQYF TGTGCCAGCAGCTTATTTCCGGACAGAGGCACAGATACGCAGTATTTT
- many TRBJ1-1 TRBV2 CASSDIGTEAFF TGTGCCAGCAGTGATATTGGGACCGAAGCTTTCTTT
TRBD2 - TRBJ2-7 TRBV5-4 CASSSGTSLYEQYF TGTGCCAGCAGCTCCGGGACTAGCTTGTACGAGCAGTACTTC
- few TRBJ1-2 TRBV5-1 CASSPNDRNYGYTF TGCGCCAGCAGCCCCAATGACAGGAACTATGGCTACACCTTC